Listed here is a single TCR beta chain. The clone's antigen remains unknown. No clone much larger than this one lies a single base away; base qualities are absent. V has 3 bases trimmed and J has 1 base trimmed; junction bases matching no gene number 5. CDR1 and CDR2 (KGHSH, LQKENI) derive from the germline V gene. The CDR3 starts with the cysteine, ends with the phenylalanine, and has 18 residues. CDR3 DNA only is kept here, 54 bases in frame from base 1. The library was prepared using the immunoSEQ multiplex PCR assay. A mixture of 60 forward primers for TCR Vbeta segments and 13 reverse primers for TCR Jbeta segments was used in the multiplex PCR. The CDR3 region of rearranged TCR beta genes was amplified from genomic DNA by a multiplex PCR assay. The Illumina HiSeq System was used to sequence the amplified TCR beta libraries as 87-base-pair reads. As for how the authors treated the data: In a later analysis, around 80 million unique TCR beta chains were counted across the approximately 670 repertoires, and around 10 million of these chains were shared by at least two donors. To remove PCR and sequencing errors, raw reads were error-corrected and collapsed into unique sequences using a nearest-neighbor algorithm that merged closely related sequences. V, D and J gene segments were assigned by aligning CDR3 sequences to IMGT reference sequences. For a sequence to be retained, a match of at least six nucleotides was required to both a V gene segment and a J gene segment. A rearrangement was called productive if the CDR3 had no stop codons and remained in frame with V and J, and every other rearrangement was called non-productive. Following IMGT convention, CDR3 was defined as the stretch from the second conserved V-encoded cysteine to the conserved J-encoded phenylalanine. The earlier analysis of some 580 of the donors excluded any sequence lacking an unambiguous match to a single V gene segment. In an earlier analysis of about 590 of the donors, a V segment was called functional when productive rearrangements were above 56.7%, and segregating when the standard deviation between donors exceeded 5%. To diagnose cytomegalovirus status from the catalog of TCR beta chain sequences, a statistical classification framework was built. In a later analysis, V and J genes were assigned by comparing TCR nucleotide sequences against IMGT/GENE-DB human TR gene sequences. The TCRdist pipeline was used in a later analysis to assign CDR3 sequences and most-parsimonious VDJ recombination scenarios. In a later analysis, every TCR beta chain was defined by the combination of its CDR3 amino acid sequence and its V-gene family, and reads without a unique V-gene family were dropped. A later analysis removed 592 highly shared, low-generation-probability nucleotide sequences to deal with suspected cross-contamination and a sequencing artifact. For each public chain, a later analysis derived a clonal expansion index from normalized ranks of inferred template counts within each repertoire. In a later analysis, generation probabilities were computed using a VDJ recombination model fitted to out-of-frame rearrangements, and the results were checked against IGoR. In a later analysis, hypergeometric tests were used to score TCR-TCR, TCR-HLA and TCR-CMV co-occurrence, with a repertoire-size bias correction applied to TCR pairs. False discovery rates were estimated in a later analysis by permuting HLA or CMV assignments 20 times. In a later analysis, co-occurring TCRs were grouped with DBSCAN, and TCRdist sequence similarity was added when clustering was performed within HLA-allele-positive subsets. For co-occurrence clustering, repertoires with fewer than 30,000 or more than 120,000 public chains were excluded, along with four or five repertoires with anomalous nucleotide sharing. TCRdb took this table from immuneACCESS and kept in-frame rearrangements with V and J called. Such tables lack part of the clones; where checked against another copy, unresolved V genes explain under half of the gap, and the rest is unexplained. V, J and clone size are those of that table, while D and trimming were read from the DNA. The sample table shows about 180,000 clones, and approximately 81% are seen once. Around 0.98% of the sample is in the top ten clones.

This sample is part of a study of cytomegalovirus exposure and HLA in healthy donors (dated by TCRdb to 2015 to 2018). Turning to the overall study: In an earlier analysis of under 750 of the donors, about 270 Gb of sequence data and 117 million unique TCR beta sequences from roughly 200 million T cells were reported. In addition to the first cohort of 666 subjects, a separate validation cohort of 120 different subjects was used. The T cell repertoires of some 700 subjects were profiled by immunosequencing and related to cytomegalovirus serostatus. The aim of the study was to test whether cataloging public T cell receptors could identify signatures of past pathogen exposure. An early release that covered some 640 HLA-typed donors contained around 300 gigabases of sequencing data and approximately 85 million unique TCR sequences. Roughly 5 DR-DQ haplotypes were handled as single units for association and clustering because linkage in the cohort was strong. HLA typing included class I and class II loci at four-digit resolution. Typing coverage varied by locus: roughly 629-630 donors for A, B, C, DRB1 and DQB1; more than 500 for DQA1; about 590 for DPA1; approximately 450 for DPB1. All discovery cohort repertoires had been generated using a single sequencing platform. Across under 500 genotyped donors of the cohort, an average of approximately 220,000 unique TCR beta nucleotide sequences per donor were sequenced, and roughly 18% of those sequences were non-productive. To predict cytomegalovirus infection status, the study combined high-throughput TCR immunosequencing, statistical association of individual TCRs with disease status, and machine learning. The genetic ancestry cluster associated with self-reported Caucasian donors included around four fifths of the approximately 400 genotyped donors. Donor age, sex, ethnicity and CMV serostatus were collected together with the repertoire data. In a later analysis, previously published TCR beta repertoires from 666 donors were re-analyzed and high-resolution HLA genotyping was added so that TCR occurrence patterns could be studied. An earlier analysis of several hundred of the donors used high-throughput TCR beta sequencing to judge whether each TCR beta V gene segment behaved as functional or pseudogenic. The later analysis used no new phenotypic data to find candidate immune exposures, relying instead on TCR beta sequences and their occurrence across donors. Genome-wide SNP genotypes for about three fifths of the 666 donors were used in a later genetic analysis, which treated that subset as a discovery cohort.

On the study overall, not on this receptor specifically: V-gene and J-gene trimming of TCR beta chains was associated with a missense DCLRE1C variant in a later genetic analysis, and the association was replicated in an independent cohort. A further reported finding was that TCR beta sequences accurately predicted the HLA-A and HLA-B alleles for most subjects in the first cohort. In vitro tests confirmed that a few of the cytomegalovirus-associated TCR beta chains recognize cytomegalovirus antigens. Some IMGT-functional V segments, including TRBV6-2 and TRBV6-3, could not be told apart with the 87-base-pair reads, so those segments were excluded. Most TCR sequences were seen in very few donors, while some public TCRs were found in many individuals. Linkage disequilibrium might explain the correlated functional status among segregating V segments, but an unknown experimental factor could not be ruled out. In the study, 150 to 200 TCR beta chains were listed as associated with cytomegalovirus. When HLA alleles, especially DR and DQ, strongly co-occurred, TCR associations were difficult to assign to individual alleles. Presence/absence analyses assumed roughly uniform sequencing depth across donors, an assumption that may not hold. In a later analysis, around 17,000 TCR beta sequences were associated with specific HLA alleles at a false discovery rate of 0.05. For the cohort, immune exposure information was limited to CMV serostatus. In both the original and validation cohorts, the classifier was reported to diagnose cytomegalovirus status with high specificity and sensitivity. The sequencing pipeline was judged likely to have produced a cluster of highly shared sequence variants as a technical artifact. According to a later analysis, TCR association rates differed among HLA loci, with DRB1 alleles showing the most associated TCRs and HLA-C alleles showing the fewest. In an earlier analysis of 587 of the donors, most TCR beta V segments appeared in productive rearrangements about 87% or about 30% of the time, broadly matching IMGT annotations. The cohort was sequenced for TCR beta chains only, and without alpha or paired-chain data the features that could be detected were limited. HLA typing was unavailable for some donors at each locus, so association tests used only the typed subset. The authors suggested that the approach could potentially be extended to other disease states and immunological phenotypes. A later analysis found that most CMV-associated TCR beta chains appeared HLA-restricted, with HLA associations seemingly driven largely by CMV exposure. In a later analysis, several top co-occurrence clusters were reported to appear linked to parvovirus B19, influenza, CMV and Epstein-Barr virus. Compared with equally common non-associated chains, HLA-associated TCR beta chains in a later analysis were more clonally expanded and had lower generation probabilities. According to a later genetic analysis, donors in an Asian-associated ancestry cluster had fewer N-insertions in productive TCRs than the approximately 630-donor mean. Because counts were too low, fewer than 20 rarely observed V segments, including chromosome 9 orphons, were excluded from the earlier analysis of several hundred of the donors.

The cohort comprised around 690 healthy bone marrow donors. At the time of sampling, every cohort member was nominally healthy, though immune exposures that went unrecorded were likely present. The donor tested CMV seronegative, placing the donor among the 350 to 400 seronegative members of the cohort. A peripheral blood sample was provided by each donor, and peripheral blood mononuclear cells were used for TCR beta sequencing. Genomic DNA was extracted from the blood cell samples with the Qiagen DNeasy Blood Extraction Kit. The TCR originated in a man aged 30 to 39 in good health and CMV-seronegative. The chain is assembled from TRBV18 and TRBJ2-3, and TRBD2 matches 15 of the central bases. Specimen: PBMCs. The CDR3 is CASSPKGLAGGRTDTQYF. The DNA sequence reads TGTGCCAGCTCACCTAAGGGACTAGCGGGAGGACGCACAGATACGCAGTATTTT.